Following are 30 T cell receptor beta chains from one sample sequenced in a study of blood T cell repertoires in COVID-19. Assay used: immunoSEQ multiplex PCR; TCRdb lists only in-frame clones, some missing. This sample carries 100,000 to 150,000 clones, approximately 83% of them seen once, and the ten largest clones take more than 20%. Material for sequencing was peripheral blood. These receptors all come from a woman over 75 with acute or convalescent COVID-19.

This clone showed up just once. In DNA form, the CDR3 reads TGTGCCAGCACCGCCGGGGGGGTGAACACTGAAGCTTTCTTT. Translating it yields CASTAGGVNTEAFF. The rearrangement uses TRBV7-6 and TRBJ1-1; D is perhaps TRBD1 (5 bases). This CDR3 is built from 14 residues. The germline gives CDR1 SGHVS, CDR2 FNYEAQ. Trimming took off 7 bases at V and 0 bases at J, with 12 bases between the two ends.

The sample holds one count of this clone. The chain couples TRBV9 to TRBJ1-1, with 8 bases matching TRBD1. The trim removed 2 bases at V and 5 bases at J, leaving 5 bases unmatched. There are 14 residues in the CDR3. Germline loops: CDR1 SGDLS, CDR2 YYNGEE. The CDR3 here is CASSVLTGGTEAFF. The CDR3, as DNA: TGTGCCAGCAGCGTCCTCACAGGGGGAACTGAAGCTTTCTTT.

This rearrangement joins TRBV6-6 to TRBJ1-1, with 9 bases fitting TRBD1. CDR1 is MNHNY and CDR2 is SVGAGI in the germline V gene (reference sequence). With V trimmed by 6 bases and J by 10 bases, 15 bases remained unmatched. The CDR3 is 15 amino acids. CDR3 coding DNA: TGTGCCAGCAGAAAATCACAGGGGGCCGTTTCGGGAGCTTTCTTT. It is translated as CASRKSQGAVSGAFF.

J is TRBJ1-2 and V is TRBV7-9; TRBD1 matches 7 bases. The trim removed 4 bases at V and 4 bases at J, leaving 9 bases unmatched. The germline V gene encodes CDR1 SEHNR and CDR2 FQNEAQ (reference sequence). CDR3 size: 15 residues. The CDR3 is CASSSLTGSVYGYTF. DNA of the CDR3: TGTGCCAGCAGCTCGTTGACAGGGAGTGTCTATGGCTACACCTTC.

The rearrangement joins TRBV5-1 to TRBJ1-1; tentatively, D is TRBD1 (6 bases). The CDR3 loop spans 14 amino acids. Germline CDR1 SGHRS, CDR2 YFSETQ. V lost 4 bases and J lost 1, with 11 bases in between. This chain's CDR3 is CASSRDTGNTEAFF. The CDR3 bases are TGCGCCAGCAGCCGGGACACGGGGAACACTGAAGCTTTCTTT.

V and J are TRBV6-5 and TRBJ1-2; 8 positions agree with TRBD1. This CDR3 comprises 15 residues. CDR1 is MNHEY and CDR2 is SVGAGI in the germline V gene. Trimming removed 0 bases from V and 5 bases from J; junction bases left unmatched: 5. CDR3 sequence reads: CASSYSIQGGYGYTF. CDR3 in DNA: TGTGCCAGCAGTTACTCGATACAGGGGGGATATGGCTACACCTTC.

This clone was picked up a small number of times. This chain's CDR3 is CASSEEQGLYTEAFF. The CDR3 nucleotides are TGTGCCAGCAGTGAAGAGCAGGGACTTTACACTGAAGCTTTCTTT. The chain combines TRBV2 with TRBJ1-1, with D possibly being TRBD1 (5 bases). The CDR3 runs 15 residues. Germline assignment: CDR1 SNHLY and CDR2 FYNNEI. V lost 1 base and J lost 3, with 12 bases in between.

This sequence joins TRBV11-3 and TRBJ1-1; TRBD1 is a possible D gene (5 bases). V was clipped by 5 bases and J by 1 base, with 8 bases between them. Germline CDR1 reads SGHNT; CDR2 reads YENEEA. CDR3 length: 13 amino acids. CDR3 loop: CASSQRGNTEAFF. CDR3 nucleotides: TGTGCCAGCAGCCAAAGGGGGAACACTGAAGCTTTCTTT. The complete variable domain, with remaining parts taken from reference TRBV11-3 and TRBJ1-1, reads EAGVVQSPRYKIIEKKQPVAFWCNPISGHNTLYWYLQNLGQGPELLIRYENEEAVDDSQLPKDRFSAERLKGVDSTLKIQPAELGDSAVYLCASSQRGNTEAFFGQGTRLTVV.

The chain carries TRBV5-4 and TRBJ2-7; a weak D match, TRBD1 (5 bases). The germline CDR1 and CDR2 sequences are SGHNT and YYREEE (reference sequence). The CDR3 has 15 residues. V was cut by 1 base and J by 6 bases, with 17 bases left in between. In DNA, the CDR3 is TGTGCCAGCAGCTTGATGGTAGGCAGGGATGGCGAGCAGTACTTC. Translating gives CASSLMVGRDGEQYF. The complete variable domain, with remaining parts taken from reference TRBV5-4 and TRBJ2-7, reads ETGVTQSPTHLIKTRGQQVTLRCSSQSGHNTVSWYQQALGQGPQFIFQYYREEENGRGNFPPRFSGLQFPNYSSELNVNALELDDSALYLCASSLMVGRDGEQYFGPGTRLTVT.

The chain has TRBV5-1 and TRBJ1-2; TRBD1 might be the D (6 bases). Germline CDR1 reads SGHRS; CDR2 reads YFSETQ. The V and J ends lost 0 bases and 7 bases respectively, with 13 bases between them. CDR3 size: 14 residues. The DNA for the CDR3 is TGCGCCAGCAGCTTGGGACAGGCGGCTCTTGGCTACACCTTC. Translated, it gives CASSLGQAALGYTF.

The V call is TRBV7-6, the J call TRBJ2-5; 8 nucleotides line up with TRBD2. CDR3 length: 11 residues. The ends lost 10 bases at V and 9 bases at J; junction bases unmatched: 7. Germline assignment: CDR1 SGHVS and CDR2 FNYEAQ. The CDR3 coding sequence is TGTGCCACGACTAGCGCCAAGGCCCAGTACTTC. This sequence encodes CATTSAKAQYF.

This chain's CDR3 is CASSQEWGEDTQYF. Written as DNA, the CDR3 is TGCGCCAGCAGCCAAGAATGGGGGGAAGATACGCAGTATTTT. V and J are TRBV4-3 and TRBJ2-3; weak D call: TRBD2 (6 bases). The germline V and J ends were trimmed by 0 bases and 5 bases, with 9 bases remaining between them. This CDR3 is 14 amino acids long. Germline V gene data show CDR1 as LGHNA and CDR2 as YSLEER.

This sequence joins TRBV27 and TRBJ1-4, with unresolved D. V lost 6 bases, J lost 7 bases, and 18 bases lay in between. CDR1 is MNHEY and CDR2 is SMNVEV in the germline V gene (reference sequence). The CDR3 runs to 15 residues. The CDR3 spells CASSRSIPGSEKLFF. In nucleotides, the CDR3 is TGTGCCAGCAGCCGATCAATTCCGGGTTCTGAAAAACTGTTTTTT.

The J gene is TRBJ2-7, the V gene TRBV9; D remains ambiguous. The CDR3 is 14 residues long. Trimming left V 4 bases short and J 0 bases short, with 11 bases between. CDR1 SGDLS and CDR2 YYNGEE come from the germline V gene. CDR3 protein: CASSPPASSYEQYF. The CDR3 DNA reads TGTGCCAGCAGCCCCCCTGCCAGCTCCTACGAGCAGTACTTC.

This chain links TRBV5-5 with TRBJ1-2; possible D gene TRBD1, 6 bases. Germline lookup yields CDR1 SGHKS and CDR2 YYEKEE (reference sequence). Trimming took off 5 bases at V and 6 bases at J, with 14 bases between the two ends. The CDR3 extends over 13 amino acids. The CDR3 loop is CASRGRDKNGYTF. CDR3 nucleotide sequence: TGTGCCAGCAGGGGCCGGGACAAAAATGGCTACACCTTC.

The chain has TRBV2 and TRBJ1-1; possibly TRBD1 for D (5 bases). Germline V CDR1 and CDR2: SNHLY, FYNNEI. This CDR3 comprises 12 residues. V lost 6 bases and J lost 7, with 12 bases in between. Here the CDR3 reads CASSSGGYEAFF. In nucleotides, the CDR3 is TGTGCCAGCAGCTCGGGGGGATATGAAGCTTTCTTT. Filled out from reference TRBV2 and TRBJ1-1, the complete variable domain reads EPEVTQTPSHQVTQMGQEVILRCVPISNHLYFYWYRQILGQKVEFLVSFYNNEISEKSEIFDDQFSVERPDGSNFTLKIRSTKLEDSAMYFCASSSGGYEAFFGQGTRLTVV.

The J gene is TRBJ1-2, the V gene TRBV6-5; D remains unclear. V lost 4 bases and J 5 bases, leaving 11 bases between the germline ends. Germline assignment: CDR1 MNHEY and CDR2 SVGAGI. This CDR3 is built from 13 residues. In DNA, the CDR3 is TGTGCCAGCAGTTCGCCCCCGGGGTATGGCTACACCTTC. This sequence encodes CASSSPPGYGYTF.

This rearrangement joins TRBV20-1 to TRBJ2-2; D is undetermined. The germline V gene has CDR1 DFQATT and CDR2 SNEGSKA (reference sequence). CDR3 length equals 15 residues. V was pared by 4 bases and J by 3 bases, with 15 bases between. Here the CDR3 DNA reads TGCAGTGCTACTGACTCCTCACTATACACCGGGGAGCTGTTTTTT. Protein product: CSATDSSLYTGELFF.

This rearrangement joins TRBV6-6 to TRBJ1-4; no clear D gene. Trimming cost V 2 bases and J 8 bases, with 6 bases left between them. Germline V lookup: CDR1 MNHNY, CDR2 SVGAGI (reference sequence). This CDR3 has 12 amino acids. DNA for the CDR3: TGTGCCAGCAGTTACGCGGCCGAAAAACTGTTTTTT. Translation gives CASSYAAEKLFF.

This chain uses TRBV5-1 with TRBJ1-1, with D unclear. Germline V CDR1 and CDR2: SGHRS, YFSETQ. The V and J ends lost 3 bases and 0 bases respectively, with 6 bases between them. This CDR3 is 13 amino acids long. Here the CDR3 reads CASSSNVNTEAFF. CDR3 sequence (DNA): TGCGCCAGCAGCTCTAATGTGAACACTGAAGCTTTCTTT.

Comment on this clone: At the DNA level, this CDR3 is encoded by other sequences in the same sample as well. The genes are TRBV5-1 and TRBJ1-1; D is possibly TRBD1 (6 bases). The CDR3 consists of 13 residues. V was trimmed by 4 bases and J by 1 base, leaving 8 bases between them. Germline CDR1 is SGHRS and CDR2 is YFSETQ. The CDR3 is CASSLQGNTEAFF. In nucleotides, the CDR3 is TGCGCCAGCAGCCTACAGGGGAACACTGAAGCTTTCTTT.

The chain combines TRBV27 with TRBJ1-1; a possible D gene is TRBD1 (6 bases). Germline V gene sequence: CDR1 MNHEY, CDR2 SMNVEV (reference sequence). The CDR3 extends over 13 amino acids. Trimming pared 4 bases from V and 1 base from J, leaving 7 bases between. The CDR3 coding sequence is TGTGCCAGCAGTTGGGGACAGAACACTGAAGCTTTCTTT. It translates to CASSWGQNTEAFF.

This clone was observed a few times. Different DNA sequences within this sample yield the same CDR3. This chain links TRBV12-3 or TRBV12-4 with TRBJ1-6; D is unclear. The length of the CDR3 is 12 residues. With 5 bases removed from V and 5 bases from J, the gap between germline ends came to 4 bases. CDR3 nucleotide sequence: TGTGCCAGCAGTCGCGATAATTCACCCCTCCACTTT. Translating it yields CASSRDNSPLHF.

The rearrangement links TRBV5-4 to TRBJ2-7; TRBD1 might be the D (5 bases). The V end lost 2 bases, the J end lost 3 bases, and 12 bases lay between the germline ends. Germline loops: CDR1 SGHNT, CDR2 YYREEE (reference sequence). CDR3 length: 14 amino acids. The DNA for the CDR3 is TGTGCCAGCAGCTTTGGCCAGGGCTACTACGAGCAGTACGTC. Translated, it gives CASSFGQGYYEQYV.

The J gene is TRBJ1-6, the V gene TRBV11-1, with D unclear. V lost 3 bases, J lost 10 bases, and 10 bases lay in between. The germline gives CDR1 SGHAT, CDR2 FQDESV (reference sequence). CDR3 length: 13 residues. The CDR3 protein is CASSFTARSPLHF. As DNA, the CDR3 is TGTGCCAGCAGCTTTACAGCAAGGTCACCCCTCCACTTT.

CDR3 loop: CASRKLAGGRQETQYF. The CDR3 region has the DNA TGTGCCAGCAGAAAATTAGCGGGGGGACGCCAAGAGACCCAGTACTTC. The V gene is TRBV11-2, the J gene TRBJ2-5, with 10 bases matching TRBD2. The CDR3 is made up of 16 amino acids. Germline loops: CDR1 SGHAT, CDR2 FQNNGV. Unmatched junction bases numbered 8, after V lost 6 bases and J lost 1 base.

The chain carries TRBV29-1 and TRBJ2-7, with D hard to call. CDR3 size: 12 residues. CDR1 SQVTM and CDR2 ANQGSEA come from the germline V gene. V lost 7 bases and J 7 bases, leaving 17 bases between the germline ends. CDR3 in amino acids: CSAALLVGEQYF. CDR3 nucleotides: TGCAGCGCCGCCCTGCTAGTTGGTGAGCAGTACTTC.

This chain links TRBV6-6 with TRBJ1-5, with a tentative D call TRBD1 (5 bases). The CDR3 consists of 14 residues. V was cut by 7 bases and J by 5 bases, with 15 bases left in between. Germline lookup yields CDR1 MNHNY and CDR2 SVGAGI (reference sequence). This CDR3 reads CASTLNPGYQPQHF. Here the CDR3 DNA reads TGTGCCAGCACTTTGAACCCAGGGTATCAGCCCCAGCATTTT.

This clone was found a few times. V and J are TRBV27 and TRBJ1-6; TRBD1 is a possible D gene (5 bases). Germline CDR1 is MNHEY and CDR2 is SMNVEV (reference sequence). V dropped 3 bases and J dropped 5 bases, with 8 bases sitting between them. CDR3 length equals 14 residues. CDR3 residues: CASSFRTNNSPLHF. The CDR3 nucleotides read TGTGCCAGCAGTTTCCGGACAAATAATTCACCCCTCCACTTT.

This chain connects TRBV5-1 to TRBJ2-1, with D unresolved. This CDR3 region has 17 residues. Trimming stripped 0 bases from V and 1 base from J, with 14 bases between. CDR1 SGHRS and CDR2 YFSETQ come from the germline V gene. In DNA form, the CDR3 reads TGCGCCAGCAGCTTGGCCGAGGCGAGATGGTCCTACAATGAGCAGTTCTTC. Residues: CASSLAEARWSYNEQFF.